This T cell receptor beta chain was sequenced for a study of cytomegalovirus exposure and HLA in healthy donors (TCRdb year 2017). Regarding the study in general: In an earlier analysis of fewer than 750 of the donors, approximately 260 Gb of sequence data and about 110 million unique TCR beta sequences from roughly 200 million T cells were reported. Roughly 310 gigabases of sequencing data and tens of millions of unique TCR sequences were included in an early release covering over 600 HLA-typed donors. The genetic ancestry cluster associated with self-reported Caucasian donors included 70% to 85% of the 350 to 500 genotyped donors. The aim of the study was to test whether cataloging public T cell receptors could identify signatures of past pathogen exposure. The study profiled the T cell repertoires of hundreds of subjects by immunosequencing and related them to cytomegalovirus serostatus. In addition to the first cohort of 666 subjects, a separate validation cohort of 120 different subjects was used. To predict cytomegalovirus infection status, the study combined high-throughput TCR immunosequencing, statistical association of individual TCRs with disease status, and machine learning. A later analysis re-examined previously published TCR beta repertoires from 500 to 700 donors and added high-resolution HLA genotyping to investigate patterns of TCR occurrence. Rather than drawing on any new phenotypic data, the later analysis identified candidate immune exposures from TCR beta sequences and the way those sequences occurred across donors. An earlier analysis of roughly 600 of the donors used high-throughput TCR beta sequencing to judge whether each TCR beta V gene segment behaved as functional or pseudogenic. Donor age, sex, ethnicity and CMV serostatus were compiled together with the repertoire data. In a later genetic analysis, genome-wide SNP genotypes for about 60% of the 666 donors were used, and that subset was treated as a discovery cohort. All discovery cohort repertoires had been generated using a single sequencing platform. HLA typing covered class I and class II loci at four-digit resolution. The number of typed donors differed by locus: about 620-640 for A, B, C, DRB1 and DQB1; 500 to 550 for DQA1; over 600 for DPA1; and roughly 470 for DPB1. A handful of DR-DQ haplotypes were treated as single units for association and clustering because of strong linkage in the cohort. Across some 400 genotyped donors of the cohort, an average of roughly 230,000 unique TCR beta nucleotide sequences per donor were sequenced, and 15% to 20% of those sequences were non-productive.

The cohort was made up of approximately 670 healthy bone marrow donors. All cohort members were sampled while nominally healthy, although unrecorded immune exposures were likely present. The donor tested CMV seropositive and was one of the 289 seropositive cohort members. A peripheral blood sample was collected from each donor, and TCR beta sequencing was performed on peripheral blood mononuclear cells. Genomic DNA was extracted from the blood cell samples with the Qiagen DNeasy Blood Extraction Kit. What the study reported, not specific to this receptor: It was suggested by the authors that the approach could potentially be generalized to other disease states and immunological phenotypes. In a later genetic analysis, fewer N-insertions in productive TCRs were reported among donors in an Asian-associated ancestry cluster than the approximately 670-donor mean. In an earlier analysis of approximately 590 of the donors, most TCR beta V segments appeared in productive rearrangements about 90% or about 30% of the time, broadly matching IMGT annotations. Roughly uniform sequencing depth across donors was assumed in presence/absence analyses, although this assumption may not hold. In this cohort, only TCR beta chains were sequenced, and detectable features were limited by the absence of alpha or paired-chain data. The 87-base-pair reads could not distinguish some IMGT-functional V segments, including TRBV6-2 and TRBV6-3, so those segments were excluded. When HLA alleles, especially DR and DQ, strongly co-occurred, TCR associations were difficult to assign to individual alleles. In vitro tests confirmed that a few of the cytomegalovirus-associated TCR beta chains recognize cytomegalovirus antigens. A later analysis reported that several top co-occurrence clusters appeared linked to parvovirus B19, influenza, CMV and Epstein-Barr virus. In a later analysis, HLA-associated TCR beta chains showed more clonal expansion and lower generation probabilities than non-associated chains that were equally common. A further reported finding was that TCR beta sequences accurately predicted the HLA-A and HLA-B alleles for most subjects in the first cohort. The classifier was reported to diagnose cytomegalovirus status with high specificity and sensitivity in both the original and validation cohorts. A later analysis found that TCR association rates varied across HLA loci, with DRB1 alleles showing the most associated TCRs and HLA-C alleles the fewest. HLA typing was unavailable for some donors at each locus, so association tests used only the typed subset. A cluster of highly shared sequence variants was judged likely to be a technical artifact of the sequencing pipeline. A total of 150 or so TCR beta chains were listed by the study as associated with cytomegalovirus. Linkage disequilibrium might explain the correlated functional status among segregating V segments, but an unknown experimental factor could not be ruled out. The earlier analysis of approximately 540 of the donors excluded roughly 17 rarely observed V segments, including chromosome 9 orphons, because counts were too low. The only immune exposure information available for the cohort was CMV serostatus. V-gene and J-gene trimming of TCR beta chains was associated with a missense DCLRE1C variant in a later genetic analysis, and the association was replicated in an independent cohort. Most TCR sequences were observed very rarely across donors, whereas some public TCRs were present in many individuals. In a later analysis, most CMV-associated TCR beta chains were found to appear HLA-restricted, with HLA associations seemingly driven largely by CMV exposure. In a later analysis, about 17,000 TCR beta sequences were associated with specific HLA alleles at a false discovery rate of 0.05.

The library was built by means of the immunoSEQ multiplex PCR assay. For the multiplex PCR, a mixture combining 60 forward primers for TCR Vbeta segments and 13 reverse primers for TCR Jbeta segments was used. A multiplex PCR assay on genomic DNA amplified the CDR3 region of rearranged TCR beta genes. The amplified TCR beta libraries were sequenced on the Illumina HiSeq System as 87-base-pair reads. Per the source publication's procedure: A later analysis tallied roughly 78 million unique TCR beta chains across the 550 to 850 repertoires, and approximately 12 million of those chains were shared by two or more donors. A nearest-neighbor algorithm error-corrected the raw reads and collapsed the reads into unique sequences, merging closely related sequences to remove PCR and sequencing errors. To assign V, D and J gene segments, CDR3 sequences were aligned to IMGT reference sequences. Each retained sequence needed at least a six-nucleotide match to both a V gene segment and a J gene segment. A rearrangement was called productive if the CDR3 had no stop codons and remained in frame with V and J, and every other rearrangement was called non-productive. CDR3 was defined according to IMGT convention as the region running from the second conserved V-encoded cysteine to the conserved J-encoded phenylalanine. In an earlier analysis of more than 550 of the donors, sequences lacking an unambiguous match to a single V gene segment were excluded. An earlier analysis of a few hundred of the donors called V segments functional above 56.7% productive rearrangements and segregating when the between-donor standard deviation exceeded 5%. A statistical classification framework was built for diagnosing cytomegalovirus status from the catalog of TCR beta chain sequences. In a later analysis, V and J genes were assigned by comparing TCR nucleotide sequences against IMGT/GENE-DB human TR gene sequences. A later analysis assigned CDR3 sequences and most-parsimonious VDJ recombination scenarios with the TCRdist pipeline. In a later analysis, each TCR beta chain was defined by its CDR3 amino acid sequence together with its V-gene family, and reads without a unique V-gene family were excluded. A later analysis removed 592 highly shared, low-generation-probability nucleotide sequences to deal with suspected cross-contamination and a sequencing artifact. In a later analysis, a clonal expansion index was calculated for each public chain from normalized within-repertoire ranks of inferred template counts. In a later analysis, generation probabilities were computed using a VDJ recombination model fitted to out-of-frame rearrangements, and the results were checked against IGoR. A later analysis scored TCR-TCR, TCR-HLA and TCR-CMV co-occurrence with hypergeometric tests, applying a repertoire-size bias correction to TCR pairs. False discovery rates were estimated in a later analysis by permuting HLA or CMV assignments 20 times. In a later analysis, co-occurring TCRs were grouped with DBSCAN, and TCRdist sequence similarity was added when clustering was performed within HLA-allele-positive subsets. Repertoires with fewer than 30,000 or more than 120,000 public chains, plus five repertoires with anomalous nucleotide sharing, were excluded from co-occurrence clustering. The table was pulled from immuneACCESS by TCRdb, which kept in-frame rearrangements only. Such tables lose some clones; where checked, under half of the loss comes from unresolved V genes, and the rest has no known cause. That table furnishes V, J and clone size, whereas the DNA furnished D and trimming. The sample has tens of thousands of clones on record, roughly 80% of them singletons. Nearly 7.5% of the sample is held by the ten biggest clonotypes.

With respect to this clone: Which antigen it targets is not known. Per-base qualities were not stored, and no clone one base away is much larger.

Trimming removed 5 bases from V and 4 bases from J, leaving 11 bases between the germline ends. The CDR3 numbers 13 residues from cysteine through phenylalanine. Just CDR3 DNA is preserved here, 39 bases in frame from base 1. Via the germline V gene, CDR1 is SGHAT and CDR2 FQNNGV. This TCR came from a woman between 25 and 40 years old in good health and CMV-seropositive. The V and J segments used are TRBV11-2 and TRBJ1-1; the D gene is not confidently resolved. Sequenced sample: PBMCs. Read as DNA, the sequence is TGTGCCAGCAGCCCCAGGTCCGGCACTGAAGCTTTCTTT. Translated, this gives CASSPRSGTEAFF.